This T cell receptor (beta chain) emerged from a study of cytomegalovirus exposure and HLA in healthy donors. Study-level background: Early on, a data release was issued that held roughly 86 million unique TCRs from HLA-typed donors. There were some 400 genotyped donors. Of these, 81% fell in the genetic ancestry cluster associated with self-reported Caucasian donors. Study findings and constraints: Three CMV-associated chains proved CMV antigen-specific in vitro. It was 164 TCR beta chains that were listed as cytomegalovirus-associated.

About this clone itself: What it recognizes is unknown.

Amplification used 60 Vbeta primers and 13 Jbeta primers. Repertoires were generated with immunoSEQ multiplex PCR, while TCRdb's copy carries only in-frame clones and drops some. Here the sample spans around 130,000 clones, 77% being singletons. This receptor was identified in a man younger than 30 in good health and CMV-seropositive. The sequenced material came from PBMCs.

The CDR3 reads CASSHLLSYEQYF. DNA of the CDR3: TGCGCCAGCAGCCACCTACTTAGCTACGAGCAGTACTTC. The rearrangement uses TRBV4-1 and TRBJ2-7; D unresolved. Germline values: CDR1 MGHRA, CDR2 YSYEKL. V was clipped by 3 bases and J by 3 bases, with 9 bases between them. CDR3 length: 13 residues.